The clone carrying this T cell receptor beta chain showed up many times. What it binds is unknown. This sample was included in a study of T-cell reconstitution after alpha-beta-depleted transplantation in children. The TCRbeta library was prepared with unique molecular identifiers. TCRdb re-called the PCR reads with MiXCR, one entry per CDR3 protein. Seen here are some 200,000 distinct CDR3 sequences, 11% observed once, and the top ten hold roughly 27%. Overall study results and limits: Reports say that about two months after transplant, the alpha-beta T cells came out of several hundred graft clones that had expanded.

Germline loops: CDR1 SGHTA, CDR2 FQGNSA. This CDR3 contains 16 residues. J gave up 6 bases and V 2 bases, and 10 bases lay outside the gene matches. V usage is TRBV7-2 and J usage is TRBJ2-1, with 7 bases lining up with TRBD2. The receptor's source is a child younger than two with acute myeloid leukemia, due to receive a stem cell transplant. Sequenced here: PBMCs, sampled before TCRalphabeta/CD19-depleted stem cell transplant. The CDR3 DNA reads as TGTGCCAGCAGCTTAAGGGGACTAACTCTTCTCAATGAGCAGTTCTTC. It translates to CASSLRGLTLLNEQFF.